This TCR beta chain was obtained from a study of regulatory T cells in long-lasting Graves disease. The time point: newly diagnosed GD, antithyroid drugs for less than 3 months. PBMC RNA served as the TCR library source. Combining iRepertoire HTBI primers with Arm-PCR of CDR3 regions, the authors built TCR beta libraries. Original processing methods: The study identified 50 to 70 TRBV and some 13 TRBJ segments across samples. TCRdb independently ran MiXCR on the multiplex PCR reads; one entry per CDR3 protein. What appears here as the V and J calls and clone size reflects TCRdb's work, not the paper's. The sample includes approximately 480,000 distinct CDR3 sequences, around 16% of them seen just once. The CDR3 loop spans 17 amino acids. Per the germline V gene, CDR1 is PRHDT and CDR2 is FYEKMQ (reference sequence). The ends were cut back, 5 bases at V and 3 bases at J, with 17 bases in the middle.

At least ten counts were recorded for this clonotype. This sample also belongs to another study, concerning T cells in Graves' hyperthyroidism and ophthalmopathy. That report notes: HTBI primers were the set used in a first-round RT-PCR of the TCR CDR3.

Material: peripheral blood mononuclear cells (PBMCs), obtained at new diagnosis, from a patient treated with antithyroid drugs. The sequence was obtained from a man aged 35 to 55 with Graves disease. This rearrangement joins TRBV13 to TRBJ2-6; possible D gene TRBD1, 5 bases. CDR3 coding DNA: TGTGCCAGCAGCGAAAGGCGTGGGGCGCGTGGGGCCAACGTCCTGACTTTC. Protein product: CASSERRGARGANVLTF.